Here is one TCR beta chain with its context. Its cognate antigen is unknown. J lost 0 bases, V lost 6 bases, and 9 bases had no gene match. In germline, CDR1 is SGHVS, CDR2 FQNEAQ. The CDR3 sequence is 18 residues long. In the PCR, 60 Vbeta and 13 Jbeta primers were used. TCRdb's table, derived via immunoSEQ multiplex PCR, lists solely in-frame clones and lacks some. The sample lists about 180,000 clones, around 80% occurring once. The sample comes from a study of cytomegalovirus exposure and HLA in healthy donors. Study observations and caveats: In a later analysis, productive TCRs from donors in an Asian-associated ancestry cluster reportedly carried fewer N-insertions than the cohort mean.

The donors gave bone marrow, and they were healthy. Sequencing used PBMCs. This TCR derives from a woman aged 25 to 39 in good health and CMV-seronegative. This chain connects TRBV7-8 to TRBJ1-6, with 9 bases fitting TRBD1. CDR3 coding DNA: TGTGCCAGCAGGGGGACAGGGTCTTTGAGCTCCTATAATTCACCCCTCCACTTT. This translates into CASRGTGSLSSYNSPLHF.